These 8 T cell receptor beta chains came from one sample sequenced in a study of somatic mutations in cytotoxic T cells in rheumatoid arthritis. TCRdb's copy holds only in-frame clones and misses some; the assay was immunoSEQ multiplex PCR. Of roughly 18,000 clones listed, around 83% are singletons. The sample comprised CD8+ T cells sorted from blood. The receptors stem from a man aged 18 to 29 with rheumatoid arthritis.

This clone appeared a few times. The chain has TRBV7-8 and TRBJ1-5, with D hard to call. In germline, CDR1 is SGHVS, CDR2 FQNEAQ. The V gene lost 5 bases and the J gene lost 3 bases, with 8 bases spanning the gap. The CDR3 covers 13 residues. DNA of the CDR3: TGTGCCAGCAGCGAACGTCTCAATCAGCCCCAGCATTTT. Encoded protein: CASSERLNQPQHF.

The chain is built from TRBV30 and TRBJ2-3, with TRBD2 as a possible D gene (5 bases). The CDR3 has 14 amino acids. Deletions cut 3 bases from V and 1 base from J, with 11 bases between. Germline V gene data show CDR1 as GTSNPN and CDR2 as SVGIG (reference sequence). As DNA, the CDR3 is TGTGCCTGGAGGGGAGCTGCGGGCACAGATACGCAGTATTTT. Protein product: CAWRGAAGTDTQYF.

The CDR3: CASSVENGYNEQFF. The CDR3 bases are TGTGCCAGCAGCGTAGAGAACGGGTACAATGAGCAGTTCTTC. The chain employs TRBV9 and TRBJ2-1; D unresolved. Germline V gene sequence: CDR1 SGDLS, CDR2 YYNGEE. The CDR3 has 14 amino acids. The V gene lost 0 bases and the J gene lost 4 bases, with 8 bases spanning the gap.

The rearrangement links TRBV11-2 to TRBJ2-3; 7 positions match TRBD2. The CDR3 consists of 18 residues. The germline CDR1 and CDR2 sequences are SGHAT and FQNNGV. With V trimmed by 7 bases and J by 2 bases, 18 bases remained unmatched. The CDR3 bases are TGTGCCAGCACTGATGGGATGGCCGGGGGGACCTACACAGATACGCAGTATTTT. It codes for CASTDGMAGGTYTDTQYF. Together with reference TRBV11-2 and TRBJ2-3, the CDR3 gives the full variable domain: EAGVAQSPRYKIIEKRQSVAFWCNPISGHATLYWYQQILGQGPKLLIQFQNNGVVDDSQLPKDRFSAERLKGVDSTLKIQPAKLEDSAVYLCASTDGMAGGTYTDTQYFGPGTRLTVL.

This clone has just one count. The chain recombines TRBV5-4 with TRBJ2-1; D is undetermined. Trimming pared 6 bases from V and 5 bases from J, leaving 6 bases between. Germline CDR1 and CDR2: SGHNT and YYREEE (reference sequence). The CDR3 extends over 11 amino acids. CDR3 sequence: CASIHNNEQFF. DNA for the CDR3: TGTGCCAGCATCCACAACAATGAGCAGTTCTTC.

The chain uses TRBV19 and TRBJ1-1; D gene uncertain. Germline V lookup: CDR1 LNHDA, CDR2 SQIVND (reference sequence). The CDR3 is 11 residues long. V gave up 4 bases and J gave up 7 bases, with 7 bases separating them. The CDR3 region is CASSNRFEAFF. In DNA, the CDR3 is TGTGCCAGTAGTAACCGTTTTGAAGCTTTCTTT.

V and J are TRBV5-8 and TRBJ1-6; no clear D. Trimming took off 3 bases at V and 0 bases at J, with 19 bases between the two ends. Germline V gene data show CDR1 as SGHTS and CDR2 as YDEGEE. The CDR3 spans 19 residues. CDR3 region: CASSSLLDVPSSYNSPLHF. The CDR3 region has the DNA TGTGCCAGCAGCTCTCTACTGGACGTACCCAGCTCCTATAATTCACCCCTCCACTTT.

The table lists this clone with a few counts. The chain couples TRBV21-1 to TRBJ2-7; TRBD2 is the table's D call, not checked against the DNA. TRBV21-1 is designated a pseudogene. The CDR3 runs to 15 residues. CDR3 protein: CASSEKEGTSYEQYF. In DNA form, the CDR3 reads TGTGCCAGCAGTGAAAAGGAGGGAACTTCTTACGAGCAGTACTTC.